The T cell receptor beta chain described here comes from a study of Ad26.COV2.S vaccination and SARS-CoV-2 variants. Looking at the study overall: COV1001, an Ad26.COV2.S trial, supplied this vaccine-arm donor. Study outcomes and limitations: Vaccine and placebo recipients had similar non-spike TCR breadth. People who got the vaccine had more spike-specific TCR breadth than people who got placebo.

V was shortened by 2 bases and J by 2 bases, with 11 bases between the two germline ends. Germline CDR1 reads LGHDT; CDR2 reads YNNKEL (reference sequence). The CDR3 runs to 15 residues. As for this clone: Its antigen remains unknown.

Clones were sequenced by immunoSEQ multiplex PCR, and TCRdb holds only the in-frame ones, with some missing. Here the sample spans 450,000 to 550,000 clones, 70% to 90% being singletons. This sample's treatment: over 15 received Ad26.COV2.S at low or high dose, single or two shots; 5 received placebo; per-sample allocation not given. Day 63 after the first vaccine or placebo injection was the time point for sampling. This receptor was taken from a person between 18 and 65 years old who received the Ad26.COV2.S COVID-19 vaccine or a placebo. V usage is TRBV3-1 (or the pseudogene TRBV3-2) and J usage is TRBJ2-3, with TRBD1 as a possible D gene (5 bases). The sample consisted of peripheral blood, taken in a trial of Ad26.COV2.S vaccine versus placebo. The CDR3 is CASSQTQENTDTQYF. DNA for the CDR3: TGTGCCAGCAGCCAAACACAGGAGAACACAGATACGCAGTATTTT.